This TCR beta chain was profiled in a study of T cells in Graves' hyperthyroidism and ophthalmopathy. RNA transcripts yielded amplified TCR beta CDR3 regions. A set of HTBI primers served as the primers for a first-round RT-PCR of the TCR CDR3. TCRdb reprocessed the multiplex PCR reads with MiXCR, giving one entry per CDR3 protein. The table lists a few hundred thousand distinct CDR3 sequences, about 45% of them singletons. The hyperthyroidism patients had all been newly diagnosed, and their disease duration was under 2 months. Their ages ranged from 18 to 65 years. Overall study findings and caveats: Ophthalmopathy was distinguished from stable hyperthyroidism by 13 V-J signatures.

About this clonotype: Its antigen is not known.

The V end lost 3 bases, the J end lost 0 bases, and 17 bases lay between the germline ends. The CDR3 loop spans 18 amino acids. Germline values: CDR1 LNHDA, CDR2 SQIVND (reference sequence). The chain links TRBV19 to TRBJ2-2; D is possibly TRBD2 (6 bases). Sequencing input: peripheral blood or thyroid tissue (not recorded which). This TCR came from a woman under 30 with Graves' hyperthyroidism. CDR3 nucleotides: TGTGCCAGTAGTATTGGCCCAGGAGGGTTGGCGAACACCGGGGAGCTGTTTTTT. Translating gives CASSIGPGGLANTGELFF.